This TCR beta chain was retrieved from a study of CDR3 diversity in severe acne. TCRdb fed the PCR reads into MiXCR, producing one record per CDR3 protein. The sample includes 100,000 or so distinct CDR3 sequences, around 53% of them seen just once. This clonotype was recorded at least ten times. CDR1 and CDR2 (germline): LGHNA, YNFKEQ. Unmatched junction bases numbered 4, after V lost 0 bases and J lost 1 base. This CDR3 region has 16 residues. This TCR derives from a male donor with acne. What was sequenced was blood. The chain is built from TRBV4-2 and TRBJ2-7; 9 bases agree with TRBD1. CDR3: CASSQDQQGASYEQYF. The CDR3 DNA reads as TGTGCCAGCAGCCAAGATCAACAGGGGGCTTCCTACGAGCAGTACTTC.